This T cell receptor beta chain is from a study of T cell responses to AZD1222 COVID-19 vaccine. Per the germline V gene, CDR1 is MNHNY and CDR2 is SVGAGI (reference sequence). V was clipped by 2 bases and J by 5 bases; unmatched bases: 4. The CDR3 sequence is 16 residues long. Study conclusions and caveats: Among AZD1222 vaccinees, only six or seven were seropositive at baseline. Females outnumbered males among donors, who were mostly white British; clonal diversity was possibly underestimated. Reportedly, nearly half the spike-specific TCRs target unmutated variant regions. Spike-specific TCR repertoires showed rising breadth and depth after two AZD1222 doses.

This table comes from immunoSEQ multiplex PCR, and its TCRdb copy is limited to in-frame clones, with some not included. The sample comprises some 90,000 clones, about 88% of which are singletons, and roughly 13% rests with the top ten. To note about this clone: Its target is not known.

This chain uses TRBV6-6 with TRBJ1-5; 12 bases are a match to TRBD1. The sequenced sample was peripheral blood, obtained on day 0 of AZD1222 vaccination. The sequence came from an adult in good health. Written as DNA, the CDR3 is TGTGCCAGCAGTTACCCCGGGACAGGGGGCGATCAGCCCCAGCATTTT. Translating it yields CASSYPGTGGDQPQHF.